This record looks at one T cell receptor (beta chain) sequence and its context. Its antigen is unidentified. The data originate from a study of vaccination effects on CD4 cells after COVID-19. For the study at large: Subjects were given two BNT162b2 or mRNA-1273 vaccine doses. Study findings and constraints: Within healthy vaccinees, only 1 of 255 vaccine-induced clones displayed cross-reactivity with common cold coronaviruses.

Subsequent to a culture period of approximately 11 days, CD4+ T cells were isolated. Half the medium was swapped for IL-2 medium on days 3 and 7. The CDR3 consists of 14 residues. The V end was cut by 4 bases, the J end by 6 bases, with 16 bases between. Germline V CDR1 and CDR2: SGHRS, YFSETQ. Some clones are missing from TCRdb's copy, which holds only in-frame ones; the method was immunoSEQ multiplex PCR. The sample yields 45,000 to 60,000 clones, roughly 80% seen once. J is TRBJ1-2 and V is TRBV5-1, with D possibly TRBD1 on 5 matching bases. The sample consisted of CD4+ T cells from PBMCs cultured without peptide, taken before COVID-19 vaccination. This receptor was taken from a human donor who received a COVID-19 vaccine. The CDR3 here is CASSGQGSSDGYTF. The CDR3 coding sequence is TGCGCCAGCAGCGGTCAGGGATCTTCGGATGGCTACACCTTC.